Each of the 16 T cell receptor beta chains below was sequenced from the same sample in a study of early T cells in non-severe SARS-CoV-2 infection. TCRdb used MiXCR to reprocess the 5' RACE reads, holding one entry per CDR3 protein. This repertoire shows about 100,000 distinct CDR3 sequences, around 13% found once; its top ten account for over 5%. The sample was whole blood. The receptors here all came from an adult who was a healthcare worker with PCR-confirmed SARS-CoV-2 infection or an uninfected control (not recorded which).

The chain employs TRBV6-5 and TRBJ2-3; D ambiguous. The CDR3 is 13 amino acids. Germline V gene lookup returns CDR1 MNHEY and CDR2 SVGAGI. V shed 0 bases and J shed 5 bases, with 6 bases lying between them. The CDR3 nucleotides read TGTGCCAGCAGTTACTCGTTTCGAGATACGCAGTATTTT. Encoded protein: CASSYSFRDTQYF.

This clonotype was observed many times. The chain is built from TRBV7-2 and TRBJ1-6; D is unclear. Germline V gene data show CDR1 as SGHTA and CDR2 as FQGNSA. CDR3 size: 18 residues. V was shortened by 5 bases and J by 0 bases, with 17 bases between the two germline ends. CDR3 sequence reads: CASSDRMTISSYNSPLHF. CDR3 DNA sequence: TGTGCCAGCAGCGACCGGATGACGATCAGCTCCTATAATTCACCCCTCCACTTT.

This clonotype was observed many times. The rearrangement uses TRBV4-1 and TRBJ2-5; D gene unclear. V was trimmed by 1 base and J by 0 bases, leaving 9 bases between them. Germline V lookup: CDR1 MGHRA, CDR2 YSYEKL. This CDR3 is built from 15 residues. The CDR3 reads CASSQGGLYQETQYF. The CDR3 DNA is TGCGCCAGCAGCCAAGGGGGTCTATACCAAGAGACCCAGTACTTC.

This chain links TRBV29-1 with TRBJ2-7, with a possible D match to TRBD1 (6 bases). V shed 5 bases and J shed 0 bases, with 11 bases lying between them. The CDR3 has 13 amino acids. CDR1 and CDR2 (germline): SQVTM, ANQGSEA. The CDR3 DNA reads TGCAGCGTTTTCTCGACAGGCTCCTACGAGCAGTACTTC. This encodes CSVFSTGSYEQYF.

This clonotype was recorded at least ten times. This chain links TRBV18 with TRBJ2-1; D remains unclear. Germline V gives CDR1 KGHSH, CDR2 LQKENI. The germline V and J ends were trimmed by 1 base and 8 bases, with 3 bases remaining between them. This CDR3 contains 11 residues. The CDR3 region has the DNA TGTGCCAGCTCACCACGTGATGAGCAGTTCTTC. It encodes CASSPRDEQFF.

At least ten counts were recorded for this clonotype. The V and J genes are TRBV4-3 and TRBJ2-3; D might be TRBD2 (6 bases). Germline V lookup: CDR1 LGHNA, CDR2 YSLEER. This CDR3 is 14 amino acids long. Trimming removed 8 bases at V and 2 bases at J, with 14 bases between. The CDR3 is CASRGTRPTDTQYF. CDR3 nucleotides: TGCGCCAGCCGGGGGACTCGACCCACAGATACGCAGTATTTT.

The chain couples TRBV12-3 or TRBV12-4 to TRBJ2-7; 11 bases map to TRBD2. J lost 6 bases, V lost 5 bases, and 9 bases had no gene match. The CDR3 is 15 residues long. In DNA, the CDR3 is TGTGCCAGCAGTGGGGTTAGCGGGAGGGCCGGCGAGCAGTACTTC. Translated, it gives CASSGVSGRAGEQYF.

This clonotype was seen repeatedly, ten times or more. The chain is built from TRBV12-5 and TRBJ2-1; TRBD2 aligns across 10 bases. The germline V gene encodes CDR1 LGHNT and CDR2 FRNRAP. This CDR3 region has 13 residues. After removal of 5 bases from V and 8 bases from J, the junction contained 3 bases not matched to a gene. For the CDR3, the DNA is TGTGCTAGTGGTCTAGCGGGAGTACATGAGCAGTTCTTC. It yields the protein CASGLAGVHEQFF.

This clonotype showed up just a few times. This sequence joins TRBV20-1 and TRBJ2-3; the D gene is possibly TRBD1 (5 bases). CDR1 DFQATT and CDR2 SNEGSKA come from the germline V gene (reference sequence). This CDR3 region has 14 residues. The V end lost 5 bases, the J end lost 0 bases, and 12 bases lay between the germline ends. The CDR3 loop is CSAGVTDSTDTQYF. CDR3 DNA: TGCAGTGCTGGGGTGACAGATAGCACAGATACGCAGTATTTT.

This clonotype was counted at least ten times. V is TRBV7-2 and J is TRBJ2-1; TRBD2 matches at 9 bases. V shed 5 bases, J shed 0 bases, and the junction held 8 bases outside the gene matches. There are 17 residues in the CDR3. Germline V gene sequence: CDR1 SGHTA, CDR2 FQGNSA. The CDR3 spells CASSISSGTPSYNEQFF. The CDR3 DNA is TGTGCCAGCAGCATCTCTAGCGGGACCCCCTCCTACAATGAGCAGTTCTTC.

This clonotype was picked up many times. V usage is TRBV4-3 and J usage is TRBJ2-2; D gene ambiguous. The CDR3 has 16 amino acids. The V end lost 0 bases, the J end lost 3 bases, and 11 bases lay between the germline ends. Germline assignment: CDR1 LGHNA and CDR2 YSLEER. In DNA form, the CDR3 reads TGCGCCAGCAGCCAAGAAGGCAAGCCCTACACCGGGGAGCTGTTTTTT. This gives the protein CASSQEGKPYTGELFF.

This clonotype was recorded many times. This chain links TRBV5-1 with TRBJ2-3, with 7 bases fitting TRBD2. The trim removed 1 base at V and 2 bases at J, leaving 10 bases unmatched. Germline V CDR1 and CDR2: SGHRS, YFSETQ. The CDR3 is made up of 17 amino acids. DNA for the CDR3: TGCGCCAGCAGCTTGTTCGCTGAGCGGGGAAACACAGATACGCAGTATTTT. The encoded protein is CASSLFAERGNTDTQYF.

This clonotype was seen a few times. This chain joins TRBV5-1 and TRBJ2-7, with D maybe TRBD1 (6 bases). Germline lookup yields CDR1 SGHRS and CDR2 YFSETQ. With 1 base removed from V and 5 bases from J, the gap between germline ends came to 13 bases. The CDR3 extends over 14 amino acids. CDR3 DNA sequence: TGCGCCAGCAGCTTGTATACAGGGCTGGACGAGCAGTACTTC. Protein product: CASSLYTGLDEQYF.

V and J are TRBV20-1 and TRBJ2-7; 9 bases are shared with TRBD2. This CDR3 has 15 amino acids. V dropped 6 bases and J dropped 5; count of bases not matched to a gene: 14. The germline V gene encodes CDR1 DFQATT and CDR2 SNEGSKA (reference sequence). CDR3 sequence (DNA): TGCAGTGCCCGGTACCGACTAGCGGCGTCCCACGAGCAGTACTTC. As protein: CSARYRLAASHEQYF.

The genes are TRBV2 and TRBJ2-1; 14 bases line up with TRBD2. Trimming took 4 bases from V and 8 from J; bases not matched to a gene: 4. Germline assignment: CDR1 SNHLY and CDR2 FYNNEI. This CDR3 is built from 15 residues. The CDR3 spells CASSAEGLAGDEQFF. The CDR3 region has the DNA TGTGCCAGCAGTGCAGAGGGACTAGCGGGAGATGAGCAGTTCTTC.

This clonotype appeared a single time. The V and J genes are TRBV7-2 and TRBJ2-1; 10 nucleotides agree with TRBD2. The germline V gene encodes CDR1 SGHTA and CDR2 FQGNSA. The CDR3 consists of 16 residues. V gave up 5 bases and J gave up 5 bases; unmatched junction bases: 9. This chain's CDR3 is CASSRTRTSGHNEQFF. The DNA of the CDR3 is TGTGCCAGCAGCCGAACAAGGACTAGCGGCCACAATGAGCAGTTCTTC.